The entry below describes one T cell receptor (beta chain). The antigen remains undetermined. One junction end does not reproduce the germline sequence, and a read error may be involved. The germline CDR1 and CDR2 sequences are MNHNS and SASEGT. This CDR3 has 14 amino acids. The data stem from a study of T cell responses to AZD1222 COVID-19 vaccine. Study details: Second-dose timings of about 4 or about 12 weeks were pooled.

Broader study findings: CD4 TCRs associated with vaccination spanned spike, dominating at 160-218 and 743-854. Repertoire sampling was restricted to post-peak T cell response timepoints.

Profiled with immunoSEQ multiplex PCR; TCRdb holds only in-frame clones, not every one. Here the sample spans some 130,000 clones, 80% to 90% being singletons. The V gene is TRBV6-1, the J gene TRBJ1-1; perhaps TRBD1 as D (5 bases). This sample comprised peripheral blood, obtained on day 0 of AZD1222 vaccination. The clonotype comes from an adult in good health. The chain's CDR3 is CASSEGATNTEAFF. The CDR3 DNA is TGTGCCAGCAGCGAAGGGGCCACGAACACTGAAGCTTTCTTT.